Listed below are T cell receptor beta chains from one sample, sequenced in a study of technical replicates of blood from a few donors. TCRdb keeps only in-frame clones here, not all; method: immunoSEQ multiplex PCR. The sample contains around 83,000 clones, 75% to 95% of which appear only once. Sequencing was performed on T cells isolated from PBMCs. The receptors were sampled from a human donor in good health. Some clones in this sample may be carry-over from other donors' samples. The CDR3 runs from the conserved cysteine through the conserved F or W. The D gene is left open where the match is weak. Expanded clones get a size class; other rows say once, few or many, or leave the size out.

J gene: TRBJ2-7; clone size: NA; CDR3 length: 13; V gene: TRBV7-2; D gene: NA; CDR3 protein: CASSRPGAAVQYF; CDR3 DNA: TGTGCCAGCTCCAGGCCTGGAGCAGCGGTGCAGTACTTC
J gene: TRBJ2-7; clone size: NA; CDR3 length: 15; V gene: TRBV27; D gene: NA; CDR3 protein: CASRTKPTSSYEQYF; CDR3 DNA: TGTGCCAGCAGGACTAAACCGACGAGCTCCTACGAGCAGTACTTC
J gene: TRBJ2-7; clone size: NA; CDR3 length: 15; V gene: TRBV15; D gene: NA; CDR3 protein: CATSRDQGSSYEQYF; CDR3 DNA: TGTGCCACCAGCAGAGATCAAGGGAGCTCCTACGAGCAGTACTTC
J gene: TRBJ2-7; clone size: NA; CDR3 length: 16; V gene: TRBV10-1; D gene: TRBD2; CDR3 protein: CASRLETSGGTYEQYF; CDR3 DNA: TGCGCCAGCAGGCTGGAGACTAGCGGGGGGACCTACGAGCAGTACTTC
J gene: TRBJ2-6; clone size: NA; CDR3 length: 18; V gene: TRBV11-3; D gene: TRBD1; CDR3 protein: CASSDLPGQSSGANVLTF; CDR3 DNA: TGTGCCAGCAGCGACCTTCCGGGACAGAGCTCTGGGGCCAACGTCCTGACTTTC
J gene: TRBJ2-7; clone size: NA; CDR3 length: 12; V gene: TRBV6-5; D gene: TRBD2; CDR3 protein: CASGRGSYEQYF; CDR3 DNA: TGTGCCAGCGGGCGGGGGTCCTACGAGCAGTACTTC
J gene: TRBJ2-7; clone size: NA; CDR3 length: 14; V gene: TRBV27; D gene: NA; CDR3 protein: CASSLLFRGYEQYF; CDR3 DNA: TGTGCCAGCAGTTTACTCTTCAGGGGATACGAGCAGTACTTC
J gene: TRBJ2-5; clone size: NA; CDR3 length: 15; V gene: TRBV13; D gene: NA; CDR3 protein: CASNSLWGPVETQYF; CDR3 DNA: TGTGCCAGCAACTCGCTTTGGGGGCCAGTAGAGACCCAGTACTTC
J gene: TRBJ2-3; clone size: NA; CDR3 length: 15; V gene: TRBV2; D gene: NA; CDR3 protein: CASSETMTATDTQYF; CDR3 DNA: TGTGCCAGCAGTGAAACAATGACAGCCACAGATACGCAGTATTTT
J gene: TRBJ2-7; clone size: NA; CDR3 length: 14; V gene: TRBV6-6; D gene: NA; CDR3 protein: CASSYLGLNYEQYF; CDR3 DNA: TGTGCCAGCAGTTACCTTGGCCTTAACTACGAGCAGTACTTC
J gene: TRBJ2-7; clone size: NA; CDR3 length: 16; V gene: TRBV5-1; D gene: TRBD1; CDR3 protein: CASSSDRAQGDYEQYF; CDR3 DNA: TGCGCCAGCAGCTCCGATAGAGCCCAGGGGGACTACGAGCAGTACTTC
J gene: TRBJ2-7; clone size: NA; CDR3 length: 15; V gene: TRBV11-2; D gene: TRBD1; CDR3 protein: CASSLDGTGVSEQYF; CDR3 DNA: TGTGCCAGCAGCTTAGATGGTACAGGGGTCTCCGAGCAGTACTTC
J gene: TRBJ2-5; clone size: NA; CDR3 length: 15; V gene: TRBV7-3; D gene: NA; CDR3 protein: CASSLLGGGQETQYF; CDR3 DNA: TGTGCCAGCAGCTTATTGGGAGGTGGTCAAGAGACCCAGTACTTC
J gene: TRBJ1-4; clone size: NA; CDR3 length: 11; V gene: TRBV29-1; D gene: NA; CDR3 protein: CSAGTWTKLFF; CDR3 DNA: TGCAGCGCCGGAACCTGGACAAAGCTGTTTTTT
J gene: TRBJ1-4; clone size: NA; CDR3 length: 12; V gene: TRBV4-2; D gene: NA; CDR3 protein: CASSGAYEKLFF; CDR3 DNA: TGTGCCAGCAGCGGAGCGTATGAAAAACTGTTTTTT
J gene: TRBJ1-1; clone size: NA; CDR3 length: 12; V gene: TRBV30; D gene: NA; CDR3 protein: CAWTEVSTEAFF; CDR3 DNA: TGTGCCTGGACGGAGGTTAGTACAGAAGCTTTCTTT
J gene: TRBJ2-7; clone size: NA; CDR3 length: 13; V gene: TRBV7-9; D gene: TRBD2; CDR3 protein: CASSFSGSYEQYF; CDR3 DNA: TGTGCCAGCAGCTTTAGCGGGAGTTACGAGCAGTACTTC
J gene: TRBJ2-3; clone size: NA; CDR3 length: 16; V gene: TRBV4-1; D gene: TRBD2; CDR3 protein: CASSLPIAGLTDTQYF; CDR3 DNA: TGCGCCAGCAGCCTCCCCATAGCGGGACTCACAGATACGCAGTATTTT
J gene: TRBJ2-7; clone size: NA; CDR3 length: 15; V gene: TRBV6-5; D gene: TRBD2; CDR3 protein: CASSYIAGGPDEQYF; CDR3 DNA: TGTGCCAGCAGTTACATCGCGGGAGGGCCTGACGAGCAGTACTTC
J gene: TRBJ1-4; clone size: once; CDR3 length: 11; V gene: TRBV30; D gene: NA; CDR3 protein: CAWELDEKLFF; CDR3 DNA: TGTGCCTGGGAACTGGATGAAAAACTGTTTTTT
J gene: TRBJ2-7; clone size: NA; CDR3 length: 12; V gene: TRBV28; D gene: NA; CDR3 protein: CASSFRDSERYF; CDR3 DNA: TGTGCCAGCAGTTTCAGGGATTCCGAGAGGTACTTC